Listed below are T cell receptor beta chains from one sample, sequenced in a study of cytomegalovirus exposure and HLA in healthy donors. Sequencing used immunoSEQ multiplex PCR; TCRdb keeps in-frame clones, though not all of them. The table shows roughly 89,000 clones, with around 74% occurring only once. The sample consisted of PBMCs. Every receptor here comes from a man aged 25-45 years in good health and CMV-seropositive. CDR3s include the opening cysteine and the closing phenylalanine or tryptophan. Fields, in order: D gene, clone size, V gene, J gene, CDR3 protein, CDR3 DNA. D genes are given only for firm matches. Clone sizes are given selectively: once, few, many, or a class where the clone is expanded.

>TRBD2|NA|TRBV4-3|TRBJ2-3
CASSQEFSGGTDTQYF
TGCGCCAGCAGCCAAGAATTTAGCGGGGGGACAGATACGCAGTATTTT
>NA|NA|TRBV19|TRBJ1-1
CASSRGLNTEAFF
TGTGCCAGTTCAAGGGGGTTGAACACTGAAGCTTTCTTT
>TRBD1|NA|TRBV7-9|TRBJ1-4
CASSLGQWGEKLFF
TGTGCCAGCAGCTTGGGACAGTGGGGTGAAAAACTGTTTTTT
>NA|NA|TRBV5-4|TRBJ1-2
CASIDSNYGYTF
TGTGCCAGCATCGACAGTAACTATGGCTACACCTTC
>TRBD1|NA|TRBV19|TRBJ1-5
CASTKEGAGNQPQHF
TGTGCCAGTACCAAGGAGGGGGCCGGAAATCAGCCCCAGCATTTT
>NA|NA|TRBV4-3|TRBJ1-4
CASSQDLNFGRQGF
TGCGCCAGCAGCCAAGATCTTAACTTCGGCAGACAAGGTTTT
>NA|NA|TRBV2|TRBJ2-7
CASSEIGRASYEQYF
TGTGCCAGCAGTGAAATTGGCAGGGCGTCCTACGAGCAGTACTTC
>NA|NA|TRBV29-1|TRBJ2-3
CSVGESTDTQYF
TGCAGCGTTGGTGAGTCTACAGATACGCAGTATTTT
>NA|NA|TRBV18|TRBJ1-1
CASSQDGGNTEAFF
TGTGCCAGCTCCCAGGACGGGGGGAACACTGAAGCTTTCTTT
>NA|once|TRBV11-2|TRBJ1-3
CASSLGAPRNTIYF
TGTGCCAGCAGCTTAGGGGCCCCAAGAAACACCATATATTTT
>TRBD1|once|TRBV15|TRBJ1-5
CATSRAGQGWQPQHF
TGTGCCACCAGCAGAGCCGGACAGGGGTGGCAGCCCCAGCATTTT
>TRBD1|NA|TRBV7-3|TRBJ1-1
CASSSGTGGWGTEAFF
TGTGCCAGCAGCTCGGGGACAGGGGGCTGGGGCACTGAAGCTTTCTTT
>NA|NA|TRBV29-1|TRBJ2-5
CSVEGQKETQYF
TGCAGCGTTGAAGGACAGAAAGAGACCCAGTACTTC
>TRBD1|few|TRBV27|TRBJ1-6
CASTTGMLNSPLHF
TGTGCCAGCACGACAGGGATGCTTAATTCACCCCTCCACTTT
>TRBD2|NA|TRBV4-2|TRBJ2-7
CASSQVGLAGTSYEQYF
TGTGCCAGCAGCCAAGTGGGACTAGCGGGGACCTCCTACGAGCAGTACTTC
>NA|few|TRBV7-2|TRBJ1-2
CASSLGHEGGYGYTF
TGTGCCAGCAGCTTGGGACATGAGGGCGGCTATGGCTACACCTTC
>NA|few|TRBV2|TRBJ1-5
CASRGITGKNQPQHF
TGTGCCAGCAGAGGGATTACCGGGAAAAATCAGCCCCAGCATTTT
>TRBD1|NA|TRBV7-2|TRBJ2-1
CAGTKTGTGGVEQFF
TGTGCCGGCACTAAAACCGGGACAGGGGGCGTTGAGCAGTTCTTC
>NA|NA|TRBV6-1|TRBJ1-5
CASSGQNSNQPQHF
TGTGCCAGCAGTGGGCAGAATAGCAATCAGCCCCAGCATTTT